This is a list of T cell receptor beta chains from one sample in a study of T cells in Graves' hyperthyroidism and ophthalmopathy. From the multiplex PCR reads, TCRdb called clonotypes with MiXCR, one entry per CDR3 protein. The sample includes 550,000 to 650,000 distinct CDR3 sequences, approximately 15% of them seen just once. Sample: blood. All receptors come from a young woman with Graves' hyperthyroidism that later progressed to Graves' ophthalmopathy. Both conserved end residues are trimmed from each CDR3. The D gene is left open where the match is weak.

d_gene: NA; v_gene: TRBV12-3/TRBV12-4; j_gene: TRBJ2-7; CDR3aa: ASSFLFRGEQY
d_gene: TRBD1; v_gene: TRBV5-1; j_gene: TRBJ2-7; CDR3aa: ASRTGQVYEQY
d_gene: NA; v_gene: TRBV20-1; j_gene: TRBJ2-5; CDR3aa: SARRGRSHQETQY
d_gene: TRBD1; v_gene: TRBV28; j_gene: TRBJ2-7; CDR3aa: ASRSGGQGSGEQY
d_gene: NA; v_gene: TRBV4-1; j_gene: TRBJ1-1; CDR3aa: ASSQARPGGGTEAF
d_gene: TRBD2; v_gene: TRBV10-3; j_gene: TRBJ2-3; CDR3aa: AIKAGLAGAGDTQY
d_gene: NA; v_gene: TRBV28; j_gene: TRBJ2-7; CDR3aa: ASRGYSSYEQY
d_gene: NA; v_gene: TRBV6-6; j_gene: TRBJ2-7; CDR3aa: ASSYLGSQAYEQY
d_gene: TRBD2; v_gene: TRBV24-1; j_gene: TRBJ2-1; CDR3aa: ATSDEGLAGYNEQF
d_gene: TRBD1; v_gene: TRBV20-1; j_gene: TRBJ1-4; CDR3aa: SAGGQGSEEKLF
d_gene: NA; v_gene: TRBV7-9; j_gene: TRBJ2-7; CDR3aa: ASSFSRRSSYEQY
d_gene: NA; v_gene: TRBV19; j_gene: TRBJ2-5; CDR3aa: ASSIPQETQY
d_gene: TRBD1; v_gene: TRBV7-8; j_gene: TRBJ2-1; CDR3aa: ASSLGTGVPYNEQF
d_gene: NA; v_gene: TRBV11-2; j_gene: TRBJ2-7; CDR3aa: ASSLGGWEQY
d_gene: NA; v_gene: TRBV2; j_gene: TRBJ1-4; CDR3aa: ASSYEQAINEKLF
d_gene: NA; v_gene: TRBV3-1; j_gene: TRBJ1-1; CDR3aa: ASGTQNIEAF
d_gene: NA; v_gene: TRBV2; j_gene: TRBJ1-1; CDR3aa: ASTKRGNTEAF
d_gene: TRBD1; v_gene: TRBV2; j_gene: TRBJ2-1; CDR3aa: ASSGPTGTNEQF
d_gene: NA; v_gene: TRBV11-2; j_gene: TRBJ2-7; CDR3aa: ASSLVRYEQY
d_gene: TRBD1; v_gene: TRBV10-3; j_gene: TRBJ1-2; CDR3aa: AITELPGTEGGYT
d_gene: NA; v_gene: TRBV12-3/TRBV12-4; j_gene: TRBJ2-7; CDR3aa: ASSSSPAAEQY
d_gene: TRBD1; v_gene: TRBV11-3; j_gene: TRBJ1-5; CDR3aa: ASSHLVKDRGSNQPQH
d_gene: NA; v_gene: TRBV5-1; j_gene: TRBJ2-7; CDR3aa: ASSLAQGLAFDEQY
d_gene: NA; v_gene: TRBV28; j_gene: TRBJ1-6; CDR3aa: ASQPWVGGSPLH
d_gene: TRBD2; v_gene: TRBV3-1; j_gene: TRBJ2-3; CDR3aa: ASSQEVVLAGITDTQY
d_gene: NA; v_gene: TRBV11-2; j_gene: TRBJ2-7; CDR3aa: ASSPQGPPYEQY
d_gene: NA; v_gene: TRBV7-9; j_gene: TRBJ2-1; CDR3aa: ASSRPDNEQF
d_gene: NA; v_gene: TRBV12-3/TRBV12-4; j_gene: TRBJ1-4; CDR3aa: ASSLSEGQKLF
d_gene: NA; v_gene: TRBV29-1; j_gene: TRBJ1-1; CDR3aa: SVDRGEPVEAF
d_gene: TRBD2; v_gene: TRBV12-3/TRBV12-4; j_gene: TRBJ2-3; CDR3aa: ASSFGAGVDTQY
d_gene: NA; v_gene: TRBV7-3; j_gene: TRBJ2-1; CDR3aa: ASSLDQGGEQF
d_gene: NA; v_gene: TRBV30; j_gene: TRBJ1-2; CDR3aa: AWSGTGEGTYGYT
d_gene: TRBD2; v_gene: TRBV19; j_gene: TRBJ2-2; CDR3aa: ASSLGTSGELF
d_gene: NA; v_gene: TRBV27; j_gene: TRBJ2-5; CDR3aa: ATRKSDQETQY
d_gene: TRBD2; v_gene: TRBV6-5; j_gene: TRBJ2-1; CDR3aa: ASSYNPLAGGLYNEQF
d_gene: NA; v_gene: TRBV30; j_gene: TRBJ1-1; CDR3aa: AWSTDPNTEAF